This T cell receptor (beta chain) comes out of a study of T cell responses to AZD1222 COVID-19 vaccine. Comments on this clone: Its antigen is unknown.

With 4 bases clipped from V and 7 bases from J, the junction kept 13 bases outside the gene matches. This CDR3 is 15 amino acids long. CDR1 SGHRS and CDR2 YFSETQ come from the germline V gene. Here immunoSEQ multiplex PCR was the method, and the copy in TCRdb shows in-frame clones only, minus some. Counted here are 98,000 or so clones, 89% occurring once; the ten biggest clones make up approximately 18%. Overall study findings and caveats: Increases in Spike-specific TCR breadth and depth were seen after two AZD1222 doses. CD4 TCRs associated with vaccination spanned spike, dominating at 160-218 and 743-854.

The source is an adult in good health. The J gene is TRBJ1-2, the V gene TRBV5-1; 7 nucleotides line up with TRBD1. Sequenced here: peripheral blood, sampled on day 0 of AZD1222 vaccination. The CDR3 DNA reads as TGCGCCAGCAGCGGACCGACAGGGCCCCAGGGTGGCTACACCTTC. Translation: CASSGPTGPQGGYTF.